This T cell receptor (beta chain) was recorded in a study of cytomegalovirus exposure and HLA in healthy donors. Germline loops: CDR1 ENHRY, CDR2 SYGVKD. Trimming removed 7 bases from V and 3 bases from J; junction bases left unmatched: 11. The CDR3 extends over 16 amino acids. In the PCR, 60 Vbeta and 13 Jbeta primers were used. Generated by immunoSEQ multiplex PCR, the TCRdb table keeps only in-frame clones and is missing some. This table holds about 96,000 clones. As concerns this clone: Its antigen is undetermined.

General study points: It was reported that TCR beta sequences correctly inferred the HLA-A and HLA-B alleles for most subjects. A likely sequencing artifact accounted for one observed cluster of highly shared sequence variants. CMV antigen specificity was confirmed in vitro for a few CMV-associated chains.

Participants comprised healthy donors of bone marrow. This sequence originates from a young woman in good health and CMV-seronegative. Source material: PBMCs. J is TRBJ1-4 and V is TRBV10-3; 7 bases match TRBD1. CDR3 protein: CAIKGQPGDPNEKLFF. The DNA for the CDR3 is TGTGCCATCAAGGGACAGCCGGGGGATCCTAATGAAAAACTGTTTTTT.